Shown below are 4 T cell receptor beta chains from a single sample sequenced in a study of T cell repertoires in breast cancer. An expanded emulsion RT-PCR with primers for all TCR V genes paired CD8+ T cell chains. During the second nested PCR, blocking oligonucleotides suppressed genes that were not paired. TCRdb reanalysed the emulsion pairing reads using MiXCR and keeps one entry per CDR3 protein. In the table there are approximately 4,500 distinct CDR3 sequences, approximately 36% of which are singletons. The sample taken for sequencing was CD8+ T cells. These receptor sequences come from a pool of human donors with breast cancer or a healthy control (not recorded which).

This clonotype was detected a few times. The rearrangement links TRBV6-2 or TRBV6-3 to TRBJ1-5; D gene ambiguous. CDR1 and CDR2 from the germline V gene are MNHEY and SVGEGT. With 4 bases removed from V and 2 bases from J, the gap between germline ends came to 15 bases. The CDR3 extends over 16 amino acids. The CDR3 nucleotides are TGTGCCAGCAGTTTTCGGACCCTCACCCGCAATCAGCCCCAGCATTTT. Its translation: CASSFRTLTRNQPQHF.

Worth noting for this clonotype: One junction end does not reproduce the germline sequence, and a read error may be involved. CDR3 DNA sequence: TGTGCCAGCAGTGCGGACAGGGGGTACTCACGCCTCCACTTT. As protein: CASSADRGYSRLHF. The chain links TRBV28 to TRBJ1-6; 10 nucleotides match TRBD1. CDR3 length equals 14 residues. Germline V CDR1 and CDR2: MDHEN, SYDVKM.

This clonotype appeared a few times. The V call is TRBV19, the J call TRBJ1-4, with 7 bases fitting TRBD1. Per the germline V gene, CDR1 is LNHDA and CDR2 is SQIVND (reference sequence). The junction had 6 bases not matched to a gene; V was cut back by 3 bases and J by 2 bases. The CDR3 sequence is 16 residues long. In DNA, the CDR3 is TGTGCCAGTAGTATCAGGGGGGATCGGACTAATGAAAAACTGTTTTTT. Residues: CASSIRGDRTNEKLFF.

Ten or more counts support this clonotype. The chain joins TRBV2 to TRBJ1-5; D is uncertain. Looked up from germline, CDR1 is SNHLY and CDR2 is FYNNEI. Trimming removed 7 bases from V and 3 bases from J, with 10 bases in between. CDR3 length: 13 amino acids. CDR3 nucleotide sequence: TGTGCCAGCACCATGGGAATCAATCAGCCCCAGCATTTT. Translated: CASTMGINQPQHF.